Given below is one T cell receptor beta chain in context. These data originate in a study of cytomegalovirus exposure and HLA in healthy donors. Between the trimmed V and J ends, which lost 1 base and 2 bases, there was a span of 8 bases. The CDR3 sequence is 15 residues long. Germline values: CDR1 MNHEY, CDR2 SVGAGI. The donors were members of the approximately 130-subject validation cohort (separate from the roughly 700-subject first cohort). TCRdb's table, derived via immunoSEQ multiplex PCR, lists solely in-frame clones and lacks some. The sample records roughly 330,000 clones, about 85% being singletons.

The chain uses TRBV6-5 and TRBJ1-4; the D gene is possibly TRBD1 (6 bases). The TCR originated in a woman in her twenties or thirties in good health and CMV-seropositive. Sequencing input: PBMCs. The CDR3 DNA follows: TGTGCCAGCAGTTACTTGGGGGGCACTAATGAAAAACTGTTTTTT. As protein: CASSYLGGTNEKLFF.